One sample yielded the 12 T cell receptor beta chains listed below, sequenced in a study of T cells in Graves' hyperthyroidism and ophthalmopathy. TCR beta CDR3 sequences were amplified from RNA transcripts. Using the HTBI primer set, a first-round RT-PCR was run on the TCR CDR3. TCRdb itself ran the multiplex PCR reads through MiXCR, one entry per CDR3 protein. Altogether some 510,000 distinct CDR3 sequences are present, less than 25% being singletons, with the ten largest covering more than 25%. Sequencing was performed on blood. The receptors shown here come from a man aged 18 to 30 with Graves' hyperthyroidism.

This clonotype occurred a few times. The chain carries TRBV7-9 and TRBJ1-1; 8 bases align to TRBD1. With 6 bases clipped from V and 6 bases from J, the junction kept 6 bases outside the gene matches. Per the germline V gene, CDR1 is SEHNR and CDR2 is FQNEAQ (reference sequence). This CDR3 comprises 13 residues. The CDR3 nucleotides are TGTGCCAGCAGTTCTGGACAGGGACCTGAAGCTTTCTTT. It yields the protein CASSSGQGPEAFF.

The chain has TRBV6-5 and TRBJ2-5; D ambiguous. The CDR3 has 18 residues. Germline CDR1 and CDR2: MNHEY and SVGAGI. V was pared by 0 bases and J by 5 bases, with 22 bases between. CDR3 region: CASSYSSPGRHVSETQYF. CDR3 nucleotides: TGTGCCAGCAGTTACTCTTCCCCCGGCAGGCACGTTAGCGAGACCCAGTACTTC.

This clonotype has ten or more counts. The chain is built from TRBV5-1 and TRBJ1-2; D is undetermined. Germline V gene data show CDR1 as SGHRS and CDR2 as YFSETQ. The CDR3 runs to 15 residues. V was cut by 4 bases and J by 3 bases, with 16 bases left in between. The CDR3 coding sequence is TGCGCCAGCAGCCACGGGCCCGACCCCTACTATGGCTACACCTTC. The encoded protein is CASSHGPDPYYGYTF.

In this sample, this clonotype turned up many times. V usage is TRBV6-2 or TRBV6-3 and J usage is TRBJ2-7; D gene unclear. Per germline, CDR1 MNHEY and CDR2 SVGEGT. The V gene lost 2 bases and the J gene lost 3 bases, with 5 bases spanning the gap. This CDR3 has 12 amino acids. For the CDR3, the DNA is TGTGCCAGCAGTTACGTTCTCTACGAGCAGTACTTC. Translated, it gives CASSYVLYEQYF.

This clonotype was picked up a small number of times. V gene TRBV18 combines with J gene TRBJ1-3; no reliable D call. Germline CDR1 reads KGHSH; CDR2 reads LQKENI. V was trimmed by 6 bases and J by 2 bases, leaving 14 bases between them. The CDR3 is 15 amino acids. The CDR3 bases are TGTGCCAGCTCCCAGACAAGTTCGCCTGGAAACACCATATATTTT. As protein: CASSQTSSPGNTIYF.

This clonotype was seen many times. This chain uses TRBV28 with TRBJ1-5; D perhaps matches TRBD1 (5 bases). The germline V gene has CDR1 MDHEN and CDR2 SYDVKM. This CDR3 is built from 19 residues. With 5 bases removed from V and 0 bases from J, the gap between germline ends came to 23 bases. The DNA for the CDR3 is TGTGCCAGCAGTCCTCCCACTTGGGACCTCAGTTATAGCAATCAGCCCCAGCATTTT. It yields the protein CASSPPTWDLSYSNQPQHF.

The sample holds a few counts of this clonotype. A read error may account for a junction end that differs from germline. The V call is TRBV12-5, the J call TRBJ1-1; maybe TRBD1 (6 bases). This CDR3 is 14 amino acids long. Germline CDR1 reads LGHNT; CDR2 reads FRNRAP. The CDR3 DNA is TGTGCTAGTGGGGGCGACAGTGGGGGCACTGAAGTTTTCTTT. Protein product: CASGGDSGGTEVFF.

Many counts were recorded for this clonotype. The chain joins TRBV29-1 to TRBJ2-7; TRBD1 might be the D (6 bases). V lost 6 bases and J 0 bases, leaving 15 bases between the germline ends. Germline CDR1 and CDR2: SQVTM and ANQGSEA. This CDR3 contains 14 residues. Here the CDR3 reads CSVDTGTPSYEQYF. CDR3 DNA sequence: TGCAGCGTGGACACAGGGACCCCCTCCTACGAGCAGTACTTC.

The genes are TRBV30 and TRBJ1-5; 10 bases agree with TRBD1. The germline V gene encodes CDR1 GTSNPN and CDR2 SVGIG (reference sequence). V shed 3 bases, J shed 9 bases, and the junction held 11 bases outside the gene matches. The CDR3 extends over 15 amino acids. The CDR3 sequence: CAWSPGTGAARPQHF. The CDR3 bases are TGTGCCTGGAGCCCCGGGACAGGGGCCGCCCGGCCCCAGCATTTT.

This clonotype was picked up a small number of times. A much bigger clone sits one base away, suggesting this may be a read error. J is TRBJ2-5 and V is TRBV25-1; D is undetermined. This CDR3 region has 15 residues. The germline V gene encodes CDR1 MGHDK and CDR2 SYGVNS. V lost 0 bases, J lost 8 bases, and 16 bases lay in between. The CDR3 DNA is TGTGCCAGCAGTGAATACAGAGATAAAAGAGATACCCAGTACTTC. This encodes CASSEYRDKRDTQYF.

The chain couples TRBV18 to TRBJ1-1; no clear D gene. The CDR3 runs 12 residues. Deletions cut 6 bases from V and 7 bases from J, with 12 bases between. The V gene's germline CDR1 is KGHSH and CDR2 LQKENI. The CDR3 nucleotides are TGTGCCAGCTCCCCAGCGGGTGTTGAAGCTTTCTTT. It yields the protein CASSPAGVEAFF. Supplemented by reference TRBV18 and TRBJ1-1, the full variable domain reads NAGVMQNPRHLVRRRGQEARLRCSPMKGHSHVYWYRQLPEEGLKFMVYLQKENIIDESGMPKERFSAEFPKEGPSILRIQQVVRGDSAAYFCASSPAGVEAFFGQGTRLTVV.

The chain's CDR3 is CASSHPGGDEAFF. In DNA, the CDR3 is TGTGCCAGTAGCCATCCAGGGGGCGATGAAGCTTTCTTT. The genes are TRBV19 and TRBJ1-1, with 8 nucleotides matching TRBD1. Trimming at V came to 6 bases and at J to 7 bases, leaving 7 bases not matched to a gene. The CDR3 totals 13 residues. Germline CDR1 LNHDA, CDR2 SQIVND (reference sequence).